Below are 32 T cell receptor beta chains sequenced from a single sample in a study of shared clonotypes between healthy human individuals. TCRdb keeps only in-frame clones here, not all; method: immunoSEQ multiplex PCR. The sample has about 99,000 clones, 40% to 55% seen once. The sample consisted of PBMCs. All receptors derive from a woman aged 40-49 years in good health. Some clones in this sample may be carry-over from other donors' samples.

The rearrangement links TRBV4-1 to TRBJ2-7, with D perhaps TRBD1 (6 bases). Germline loops: CDR1 MGHRA, CDR2 YSYEKL. The ends were cut back, 4 bases at V and 3 bases at J, with 13 bases in the middle. This CDR3 is built from 14 residues. The CDR3 DNA sequence: TGCGCCAGCAGCCCAGGGGACGGCAACTACGAGCAGTACTTC. Amino acids: CASSPGDGNYEQYF.

This clone was counted between two and nine times. The J gene is TRBJ2-5, the V gene TRBV5-4; TRBD1 matches at 9 bases. J lost 4 bases, V lost 0 bases, and 4 bases had no gene match. The germline V gene has CDR1 SGHNT and CDR2 YYREEE (reference sequence). CDR3 length: 15 amino acids. CDR3 residues: CASSLETGGAETQYF. The CDR3 nucleotides are TGTGCCAGCAGCTTGGAAACAGGGGGCGCAGAGACCCAGTACTTC.

This chain connects TRBV5-1 to TRBJ1-1; perhaps TRBD1 as D (5 bases). Germline values: CDR1 SGHRS, CDR2 YFSETQ. Trimming cost V 2 bases and J 0 bases, with 8 bases left between them. CDR3 length: 14 amino acids. In nucleotides, the CDR3 is TGCGCCAGCAGCTTATTACAGGTGAACACTGAAGCTTTCTTT. Translating it yields CASSLLQVNTEAFF.

V gene TRBV2 combines with J gene TRBJ2-2, with TRBD1 identical over 7 bases. Germline V CDR1 and CDR2: SNHLY, FYNNEI. This CDR3 contains 15 residues. The V and J ends lost 3 bases and 1 base, in that order; junction bases with no gene match: 2. The CDR3 region has the DNA TGTGCCAGCAGTGACTGGGACAGGAACACCGGGGAGCTGTTTTTT. The encoded protein is CASSDWDRNTGELFF. The complete variable domain, with remaining parts taken from reference TRBV2 and TRBJ2-2, reads EPEVTQTPSHQVTQMGQEVILRCVPISNHLYFYWYRQILGQKVEFLVSFYNNEISEKSEIFDDQFSVERPDGSNFTLKIRSTKLEDSAMYFCASSDWDRNTGELFFGEGSRLTVL.

This clone has a handful of counts. This chain links TRBV5-6 with TRBJ2-7, with 8 bases aligning to TRBD2. The CDR3 spans 14 residues. Germline assignment: CDR1 SGHDT and CDR2 YYEEEE. The V and J ends lost 6 bases and 0 bases, in that order; junction bases with no gene match: 5. Here the CDR3 DNA reads TGTGCCAGCAACTTAGCGGGGCCCTCCTACGAGCAGTACTTC. Residues: CASNLAGPSYEQYF.

The table lists this clone with many counts. Here the CDR3 DNA reads TGTGCCTGGAGGAGCTCCTACAATGAGCAGTTCTTC. Its translation is CAWRSSYNEQFF. The chain recombines TRBV30 with TRBJ2-1; D remains ambiguous. Germline V CDR1 and CDR2: GTSNPN, SVGIG (reference sequence). This CDR3 has 12 residues. Deletions cut 3 bases from V and 0 bases from J, with 3 bases between.

The V gene is TRBV5-1, the J gene TRBJ1-2; tentatively, D is TRBD1 (6 bases). This CDR3 is 14 amino acids long. V was trimmed by 0 bases and J by 8 bases, leaving 14 bases between them. CDR1 is SGHRS, CDR2 YFSETQ, per germline. The DNA for the CDR3 is TGCGCCAGCAGCTTGGCCGGGAGGGGGAGCGGCTACACCTTC. This encodes CASSLAGRGSGYTF.

The genes are TRBV28 and TRBJ1-2; D gene unclear. V lost 3 bases to trimming and J lost 7 bases, with 6 bases between them. The CDR3 sequence is 11 residues long. Germline V lookup: CDR1 MDHEN, CDR2 SYDVKM. The CDR3 is CASSFWGGYTF. DNA of the CDR3: TGTGCCAGCAGTTTTTGGGGTGGCTACACCTTC.

The chain links TRBV7-9 to TRBJ2-7; D not resolved. CDR3 length equals 14 residues. CDR1 and CDR2 from the germline V gene are SEHNR and FQNEAQ (reference sequence). V dropped 1 base and J dropped 4 bases, with 11 bases sitting between them. This chain's CDR3 is CASSLGSGVYEQYF. The DNA of the CDR3 is TGTGCCAGCAGCTTAGGCTCTGGGGTTTACGAGCAGTACTTC.

The J gene is TRBJ2-7, the V gene TRBV10-3; 9 bases are shared with TRBD1. V shed 3 bases and J 6 bases; nucleotides not matched to a gene: 9. This CDR3 comprises 15 residues. The germline CDR1 and CDR2 sequences are ENHRY and SYGVKD. The CDR3 DNA is TGTGCCATCAGTGAAGGGGACAGGGATGTTGGCGAGCAGTACTTC. Encoded protein: CAISEGDRDVGEQYF.

Many counts were recorded for this clone. This chain connects TRBV28 to TRBJ2-1, with D possibly TRBD2 on 6 matching bases. V was cut by 5 bases and J by 15 bases, with 17 bases left in between. Germline V gene data show CDR1 as MDHEN and CDR2 as SYDVKM. This CDR3 has 12 residues. CDR3 amino acids: CASSQRWDSGFF. CDR3 in DNA: TGTGCCAGCAGTCAAAGGTGGGACTCCGGGTTCTTC.

This clone was counted ten times or more. Other DNA sequences in the same sample also yield this CDR3. The chain joins TRBV7-3 to TRBJ2-1; D possibly uses TRBD1 or TRBD2 (6 bases each). Looked up from germline, CDR1 is SGHTA and CDR2 is FQGTGA. The CDR3 has 12 residues. The V gene lost 8 bases and the J gene lost 5 bases, with 10 bases spanning the gap. The CDR3 nucleotides read TGTGCCAGCGGGGGGCCAGACAATGAGCAGTTCTTC. It encodes CASGGPDNEQFF.

This clone has a count of ten or more. This chain uses TRBV10-2 with TRBJ1-1, with TRBD1 matching over 8 bases. Germline V gene lookup returns CDR1 WSHSY and CDR2 SAAADI. This CDR3 spans 13 amino acids. V was pared by 6 bases and J by 8 bases, with 8 bases of the junction left unmatched. CDR3 DNA sequence: TGCGCCAGCAGGGATTCAGGGGGCTACGAAGCTTTCTTT. Encoded protein: CASRDSGGYEAFF.

This clone occurred a few times. The DNA of the CDR3 is TGTGCCTGGAGTGAGGAGGGACTCTCTTGGTCCTACAATGAGCAGTTCTTC. It translates to CAWSEEGLSWSYNEQFF. The chain uses TRBV30 and TRBJ2-1, with a weak D call TRBD2 (6 bases). V lost 1 base to trimming and J lost 1 base, with 17 bases between them. The length of the CDR3 is 17 residues. The V gene's germline CDR1 is GTSNPN and CDR2 SVGIG (reference sequence).

The rearrangement uses TRBV19 and TRBJ2-3, with a possible D match to TRBD2 (5 bases). The CDR3 is 15 amino acids. V shed 1 base and J shed 11 bases, with 19 bases lying between them. The germline CDR1 and CDR2 sequences are LNHDA and SQIVND (reference sequence). CDR3 DNA sequence: TGTGCCAGTAGTATAGCTCCTTATCCCGGGGTTGAGCAGTATTTT. Encoded protein: CASSIAPYPGVEQYF.

A remark on this clone: A far larger clone is one nucleotide away, so this likely arose from a read error. The V and J genes are TRBV30 and TRBJ2-5, with TRBD2 identical over 10 bases. This CDR3 is built from 12 residues. Germline V gives CDR1 GTSNPN, CDR2 SVGIG (reference sequence). The J segment lost 9 bases and the V segment lost 5 bases, leaving 6 bases of the junction unmatched. CDR3 in amino acids: CAWESGGEAQYF. The CDR3 nucleotides are TGTGCCTGGGAAAGCGGGGGGGAGGCCCAGTACTTC.

This clone was seen many times. This chain connects TRBV9 to TRBJ2-1; the match to TRBD1 covers 12 bases. The CDR3 is 15 amino acids. With V trimmed by 1 base and J by 8 bases, 4 bases remained unmatched. CDR1 and CDR2 from the germline V gene are SGDLS and YYNGEE. The DNA for the CDR3 is TGTGCCAGCAGCGTACAAGGGACAGGGGGCGATGAGCAGTTCTTC. Residues: CASSVQGTGGDEQFF.

Of note for this clone: Other DNA sequences in this specimen translate into the identical CDR3. The chain employs TRBV6-4 and TRBJ2-1, with 10 bases identical to TRBD2. V lost 10 bases to trimming and J lost 4 bases; unmatched junction nucleotides: 7. The CDR3 runs to 14 residues. Germline CDR1 reads MRHNA; CDR2 reads SNTAGT. CDR3 amino acids: CATQAGGPYNEQFF. The CDR3, as DNA: TGTGCCACCCAAGCGGGAGGGCCTTACAATGAGCAGTTCTTC.

About this clone: At one of its ends the junction is not consistent with the germline gene, which may arise from a read error. The chain combines TRBV2 with TRBJ2-3, with TRBD2 matching over 9 bases. The CDR3 runs to 15 residues. The germline V gene encodes CDR1 SNHLY and CDR2 FYNNEI. CDR3 sequence: CASRGTGTSKDTQYF. The CDR3 DNA sequence: TGTGCCAGCAGAGGTACCGGGACTAGCAAAGATACGCAGTATTTT. Variable domain in full (rest from reference TRBV2 and TRBJ2-3): EPEVTQTPSHQVTQMGQEVILRCVPISNHLYFYWYRQILGQKVEFLVSFYNNEISEKSEIFDDQFSVERPDGSNFTLKIRSTKLEDSAMYFCASRGTGTSKDTQYFGPGTRLTVL.

This clone was recorded a few times. The J gene is TRBJ2-7, the V gene TRBV7-2, with unresolved D. From germline, CDR1 is SGHTA and CDR2 FQGNSA. The CDR3 length is 13 residues. V gave up 7 bases and J gave up 4 bases, with 14 bases separating them. CDR3 sequence reads: CASKDYNSYEQYF. The CDR3 nucleotides read TGTGCCAGCAAGGATTACAATTCATACGAGCAGTACTTC.

This clone was counted at least ten times. This rearrangement joins TRBV7-9 to TRBJ2-2; the match to TRBD1 covers 8 bases. The CDR3 is made up of 15 amino acids. CDR1 and CDR2 from the germline V gene are SEHNR and FQNEAQ (reference sequence). The ends lost 5 bases at V and 2 bases at J; junction bases unmatched: 4. For the CDR3, the DNA is TGTGCCAGCAGCCAGGGGGCAACTAACACCGGGGAGCTGTTTTTT. As protein: CASSQGATNTGELFF.

This clone was seen a single time. This is likely an artifact of a read error, given a far larger clone one base away. Because the CDR3 is missing its conserved closing phenylalanine or tryptophan, this is likely a read error. CDR3 loop: CSAWDSYGYTL. The CDR3 DNA reads TGCAGTGCCTGGGACAGCTATGGCTACACCCTC. The V call is TRBV20-1, the J call TRBJ1-2; 7 bases match TRBD1. The trim removed 6 bases at V and 4 bases at J, leaving 2 bases unmatched. Germline V gene lookup returns CDR1 DFQATT and CDR2 SNEGSKA (reference sequence). The length of the CDR3 is 11 residues.

CDR3 protein: CASSLSSVNYNEQFF. The DNA for the CDR3 is TGTGCCAGCAGCTTATCTTCAGTGAACTACAATGAGCAGTTCTTC. The V call is TRBV11-3, the J call TRBJ2-1; D is unclear. Per germline, CDR1 SGHNT and CDR2 YENEEA. The CDR3 has 15 amino acids. V was clipped by 2 bases and J by 3 bases, with 11 bases between them.

This clone was detected a few times. The chain has TRBV28 and TRBJ1-2; unclear D gene. The germline V and J ends were trimmed by 6 bases and 5 bases, with 13 bases remaining between them. The germline V gene encodes CDR1 MDHEN and CDR2 SYDVKM. CDR3 length: 13 amino acids. The CDR3 DNA reads as TGTGCCAGCAGAACCGACGGCGGGTATGGCTACACCTTC. It yields the protein CASRTDGGYGYTF.

CDR3: CASSLGTSGSNEQFF. In nucleotides, the CDR3 is TGTGCCAGCAGCCTGGGAACTAGCGGGAGCAATGAGCAGTTCTTC. This chain joins TRBV27 and TRBJ2-1; TRBD2 matches at 11 bases. The germline gives CDR1 MNHEY, CDR2 SMNVEV (reference sequence). The trim removed 6 bases at V and 6 bases at J, leaving 7 bases unmatched. The CDR3 length is 15 residues.

This clone has ten or more counts. Written as DNA, the CDR3 is TGCGCCAGCAGCGATTTTGGGGGGCAGAGCTATGGCTACACCTTC. Its translation is CASSDFGGQSYGYTF. This chain connects TRBV5-1 to TRBJ1-2; tentatively, D is TRBD1 (6 bases). Trimming took 4 bases from V and 4 from J, leaving 17 bases between them. The CDR3 totals 15 residues. The germline V gene has CDR1 SGHRS and CDR2 YFSETQ.

The chain has TRBV7-2 and TRBJ2-7; TRBD2 matches at 7 bases. This CDR3 region has 16 residues. J gave up 5 bases and V 1 base, and 11 bases lay outside the gene matches. CDR1 SGHTA and CDR2 FQGNSA come from the germline V gene. DNA for the CDR3: TGTGCCAGCAGCTTAGTAGGTGGGAGGGCCGGGAACGAGCAGTACTTC. Translated, it gives CASSLVGGRAGNEQYF.

This clone was detected many times. Other DNA sequences of this sample code for an identical CDR3. The chain couples TRBV15 to TRBJ2-5, with D maybe TRBD2 (5 bases). V lost 1 base and J 4 bases, leaving 16 bases between the germline ends. Germline assignment: CDR1 LNHNV and CDR2 YYDKDF (reference sequence). CDR3 length: 16 amino acids. CDR3 sequence (DNA): TGTGCCACCAGCAGAGCCCGATTACCTCGGGGAGAGACCCAGTACTTC. This translates into CATSRARLPRGETQYF. The variable domain in full, with the rest retrieved from reference TRBV15 and TRBJ2-5, is DAMVIQNPRYQVTQFGKPVTLSCSQTLNHNVMYWYQQKSSQAPKLLFHYYDKDFNNEADTPDNFQSRRPNTSFCFLDIRSPGLGDTAMYLCATSRARLPRGETQYFGPGTRLLVL.

The chain is built from TRBV7-2 and TRBJ2-7; no clear D gene. The CDR3 length is 14 residues. The V gene lost 5 bases and the J gene lost 0 bases, with 11 bases spanning the gap. Germline CDR1 SGHTA, CDR2 FQGNSA. The CDR3, as DNA: TGTGCCAGCAGCATACGGACGGACTCCTACGAGCAGTACTTC. Encoded protein: CASSIRTDSYEQYF. The full variable domain, with the rest looked up from reference TRBV7-2 and TRBJ2-7, is GAGVSQSPSNKVTEKGKDVELRCDPISGHTALYWYRQSLGQGLEFLIYFQGNSAPDKSGLPSDRFSAERTGGSVSTLTIQRTQQEDSAVYLCASSIRTDSYEQYFGPGTRLTVT.

The rearrangement joins TRBV29-1 to TRBJ1-2; 7 bases are shared with TRBD1. V gave up 6 bases and J gave up 5 bases; unmatched junction bases: 12. The length of the CDR3 is 14 residues. Germline loops: CDR1 SQVTM, CDR2 ANQGSEA. This CDR3 is CSVKSVRQGYGYTF. The CDR3 nucleotides read TGCAGCGTGAAATCTGTGAGACAGGGATATGGCTACACCTTC.

This clone was seen ten or more times. Other DNA sequences in this sample translate to the same CDR3. This chain uses TRBV30 with TRBJ1-3, with a weak D call TRBD1 (5 bases). Germline lookup yields CDR1 GTSNPN and CDR2 SVGIG (reference sequence). This CDR3 has 14 amino acids. The V gene lost 1 base and the J gene lost 1 base, with 8 bases spanning the gap. The CDR3 region is CAWSERGSGNTIYF. The CDR3 DNA is TGTGCCTGGAGTGAAAGGGGTTCTGGAAACACCATATATTTT.

The chain recombines TRBV30 with TRBJ1-5, with D hard to call. Germline CDR1 GTSNPN, CDR2 SVGIG (reference sequence). Trimming took 0 bases from V and 1 from J, leaving 10 bases between them. The CDR3 spans 15 residues. In nucleotides, the CDR3 is TGTGCCTGGAGTGTACGGGGAGGCAGCAATCAGCCCCAGCATTTT. The encoded protein is CAWSVRGGSNQPQHF.